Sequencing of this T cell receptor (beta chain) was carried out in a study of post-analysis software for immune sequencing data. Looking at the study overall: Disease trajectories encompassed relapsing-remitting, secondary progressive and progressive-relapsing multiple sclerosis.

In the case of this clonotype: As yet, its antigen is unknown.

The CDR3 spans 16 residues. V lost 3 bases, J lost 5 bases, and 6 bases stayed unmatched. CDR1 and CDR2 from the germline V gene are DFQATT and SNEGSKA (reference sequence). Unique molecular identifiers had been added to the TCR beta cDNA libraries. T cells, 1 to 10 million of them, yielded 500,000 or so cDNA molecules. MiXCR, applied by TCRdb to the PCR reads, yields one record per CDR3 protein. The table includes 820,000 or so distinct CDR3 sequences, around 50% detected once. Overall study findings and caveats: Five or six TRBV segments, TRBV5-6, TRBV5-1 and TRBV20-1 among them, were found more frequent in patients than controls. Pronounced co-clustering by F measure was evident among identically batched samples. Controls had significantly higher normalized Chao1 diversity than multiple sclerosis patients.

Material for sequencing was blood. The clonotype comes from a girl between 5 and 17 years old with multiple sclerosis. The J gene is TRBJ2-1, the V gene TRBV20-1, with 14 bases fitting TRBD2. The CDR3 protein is CSARTSGRASDNEQFF. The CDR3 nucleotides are TGCAGTGCTAGGACTAGCGGGAGGGCTTCGGACAATGAGCAGTTCTTC.